Sequencing of this T cell receptor (beta chain) was carried out in a study of shared clonotypes between healthy human individuals. Overall study: Three CD4 naive, three CD4 memory, two CD8 naive and one CD8 memory plate were used per donor. The study's findings and limits: It was expected that sequencing depth would affect clonotype sharing among donors. Rarefaction indicated that sorted-subset sequencing remained incomplete although depth was large. Non-shared clonotypes displayed generation probabilities falling below those of clonotypes present in all four donors.

Worth noting for this clone: The antigen remains undetermined.

The CDR3 is 16 residues long. CDR1 is SGHRS, CDR2 YFSETQ, per germline. V was clipped by 0 bases and J by 0 bases; unmatched bases: 4. The assay was immunoSEQ multiplex PCR, and TCRdb's table has in-frame clones only and misses some. This sample has more than 1,200,000 clones, with about 98.5% found just once. This TCR derives from a man aged 25-45 years in good health. The specimen was naive CD4+ T cells sorted from blood. Regarding subset: CD45RA+ positively selected. The chain recombines TRBV5-1 with TRBJ2-7, with TRBD2 identical over 9 bases. The CDR3 loop reads CASSLDSSGTSYEQYF. The CDR3 region has the DNA TGCGCCAGCAGCTTGGATTCTAGCGGGACCTCCTACGAGCAGTACTTC.